This TCR beta chain was sequenced for a study of T cell responses to AZD1222 COVID-19 vaccine (dated by TCRdb to the early 2020s). About the full investigation: AZD1222 recipients given second doses at about 4 weeks or at about 12 weeks were pooled, since spike-specific TCR depth and breadth were not found to differ between the two schedules. A total of roughly 240 trial participants underwent TCR sequencing, of whom about 200 received two doses of AZD1222 and roughly 25 received two doses of the MenACWY control vaccine. Trial participants were enrolled into age subgroups of 18-55, 56-69 and 70-plus years, which contained roughly 140, 27 and 60 TCR-sequenced participants, respectively. The research as a whole found: Spike-specific TCR breadth and depth rose significantly after two AZD1222 doses compared with day 0 and with MenACWY recipients. Reportedly, almost half of the unique spike-specific TCRs recognized epitopes lying outside the regions that are mutated in the B.1.351 and B.1.1.7 variants. In the small 56-69-year group, the increase in depth fell short of significance, most likely because of low power. Conclusions about previously exposed vaccinees were limited because only a handful of AZD1222 recipients were SARS-CoV-2 seropositive at baseline. CD4 TCRs associated with the vaccine covered the entire spike protein, and the dominant responses were in regions 160-218 and 743-854. Participants were mostly white British, with more females than males. The authors suggested clonal diversity may have been underestimated. Because no day 14 peak-response samples were available, repertoires were characterized only after the peak T cell response.

The CDR3 regions of human TCRbeta chains were analyzed by immunosequencing. On the authors' methods: Repertoire TCRs were matched against a reference library of SARS-CoV-2-specific TCRs generated with the MIRA antigen-specificity platform. Breadth meant the fraction of unique TCRs that were SARS-CoV-2-associated, whereas depth meant the fraction of total T cells that were SARS-CoV-2-associated. Each spike-specific TCR was assigned to its reactive spike region and to a CD4 or CD8 class using the MIRA data. Log10-transformed breadth and depth values were compared by one-way ANOVA with Sidak's multiple comparisons tests. TCRdb provides this immuneACCESS table in a form limited to in-frame rearrangements. Some clones are lacking; in checked studies, under half of them reflect an unresolved V gene, and why the rest are absent is not known. The V and J calls and clone size are taken from that table; D and trimming were inferred from the DNA. This sample gives tens of thousands of clones in total; roughly 85% of them show up just once. In total, the top ten clones hold more than 2% of the sample.

The time point tag for this specimen amounts to: baseline before first vaccination. Vaccinee samples came from UK trials COV001 and COV002, including a single-blind randomized controlled phase 2/3 trial of AZD1222 (ChAdOx1 nCoV-19) in healthy adults. Trial participant PBMC samples were collected at day 0 and day 28 after the second dose for TCRbeta chain sequencing. A note on this clone: Its specific antigen is unknown. Base qualities were left out, and no much larger clone turns up one base away.

The clonotype originates from an adult in good health. The specimen comprised peripheral blood, sampled on day 0 of AZD1222 vaccination.

CDR3 loop: CAWSVRGQGQPQHF. The nucleotides read TGTGCCTGGAGCGTCCGGGGGCAGGGTCAGCCCCAGCATTTT. Rearrangement joined TRBV30 to TRBJ1-5; TRBD1 is perhaps the D gene, given 6 matching bases. Taken from cysteine to phenylalanine, the CDR3 has 14 residues. The retained sequence is limited to the CDR3, 42 bases, with the frame set at the first base. The V and J ends are trimmed by 3 bases and 6 bases, leaving 15 bases between them. CDR1 is given as GTSNPN and CDR2 as SVGIG, both from the germline V gene (reference sequence).